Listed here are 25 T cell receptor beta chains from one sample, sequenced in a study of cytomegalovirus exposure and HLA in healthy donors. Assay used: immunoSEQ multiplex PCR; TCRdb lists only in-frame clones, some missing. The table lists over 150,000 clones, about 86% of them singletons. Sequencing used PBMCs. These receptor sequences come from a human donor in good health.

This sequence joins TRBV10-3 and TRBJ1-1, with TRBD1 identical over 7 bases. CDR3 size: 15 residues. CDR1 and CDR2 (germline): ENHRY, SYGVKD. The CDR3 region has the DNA TGTGCAACCAGGGACAGTGGGGGGAAGGACACTGAAGCTTTCTTT. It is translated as CATRDSGGKDTEAFF.

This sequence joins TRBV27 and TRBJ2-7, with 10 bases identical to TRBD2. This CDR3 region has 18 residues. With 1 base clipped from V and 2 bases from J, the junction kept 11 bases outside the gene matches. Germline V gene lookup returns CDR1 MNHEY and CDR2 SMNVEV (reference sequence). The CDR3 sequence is CASSLWSSGRVGPYEQYF. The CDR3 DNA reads TGTGCCAGCAGTTTATGGTCCAGCGGGAGGGTTGGACCCTACGAGCAGTACTTC.

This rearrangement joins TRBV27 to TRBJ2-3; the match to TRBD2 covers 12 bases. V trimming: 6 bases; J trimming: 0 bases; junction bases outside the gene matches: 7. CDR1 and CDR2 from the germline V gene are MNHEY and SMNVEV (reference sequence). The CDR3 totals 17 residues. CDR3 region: CASRTSGGTQSTDTQYF. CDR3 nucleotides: TGTGCCAGCAGAACTAGCGGGGGGACTCAAAGCACAGATACGCAGTATTTT.

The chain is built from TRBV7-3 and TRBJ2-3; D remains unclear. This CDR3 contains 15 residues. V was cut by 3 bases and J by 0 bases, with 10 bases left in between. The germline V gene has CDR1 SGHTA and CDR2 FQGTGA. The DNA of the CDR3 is TGTGCCAGCAGCTTGTACCTAACTAGCACAGATACGCAGTATTTT. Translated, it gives CASSLYLTSTDTQYF.

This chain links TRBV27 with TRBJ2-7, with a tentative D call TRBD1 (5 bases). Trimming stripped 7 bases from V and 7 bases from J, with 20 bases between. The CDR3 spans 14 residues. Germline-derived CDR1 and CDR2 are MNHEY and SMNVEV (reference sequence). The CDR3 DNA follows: TGTGCCAGCAACTCCTTCGGACAACCCTTTGAGCAGTACTTC. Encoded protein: CASNSFGQPFEQYF.

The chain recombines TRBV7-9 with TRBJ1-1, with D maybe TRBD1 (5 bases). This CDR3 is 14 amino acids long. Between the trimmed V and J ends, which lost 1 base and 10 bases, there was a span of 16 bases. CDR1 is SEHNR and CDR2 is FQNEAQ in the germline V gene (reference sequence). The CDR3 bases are TGTGCCAGCAGCTTAGTCGCTAAGGGGTCGGGAGCTTTCTTT. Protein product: CASSLVAKGSGAFF. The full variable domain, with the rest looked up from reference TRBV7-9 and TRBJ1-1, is DTGVSQNPRHKITKRGQNVTFRCDPISEHNRLYWYRQTLGQGPEFLTYFQNEAQLEKSRLLSDRFSAERPKGSFSTLEIQRTEQGDSAMYLCASSLVAKGSGAFFGQGTRLTVV.

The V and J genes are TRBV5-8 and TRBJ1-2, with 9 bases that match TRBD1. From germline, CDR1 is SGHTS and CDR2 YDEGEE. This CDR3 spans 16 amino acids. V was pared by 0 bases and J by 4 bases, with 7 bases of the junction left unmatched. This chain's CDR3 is CASSLAPTGGLYGYTF. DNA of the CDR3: TGTGCCAGCAGCTTGGCTCCGACAGGGGGGCTCTATGGCTACACCTTC.

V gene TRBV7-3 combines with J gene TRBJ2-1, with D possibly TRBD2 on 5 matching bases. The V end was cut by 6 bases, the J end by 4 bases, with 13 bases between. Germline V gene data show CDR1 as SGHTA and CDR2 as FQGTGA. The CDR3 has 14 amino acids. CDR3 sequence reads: CASSEASRYNEQFF. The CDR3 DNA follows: TGTGCCAGCAGTGAAGCTAGCCGGTACAATGAGCAGTTCTTC.

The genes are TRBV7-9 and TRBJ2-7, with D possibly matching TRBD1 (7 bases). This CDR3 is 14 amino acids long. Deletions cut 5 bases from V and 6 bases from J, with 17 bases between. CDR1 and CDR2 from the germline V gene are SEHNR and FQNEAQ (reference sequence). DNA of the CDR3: TGTGCCAGCAGCCCCTCAGGGGGAGGTTCCGAGCAGTACTTC. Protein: CASSPSGGGSEQYF.

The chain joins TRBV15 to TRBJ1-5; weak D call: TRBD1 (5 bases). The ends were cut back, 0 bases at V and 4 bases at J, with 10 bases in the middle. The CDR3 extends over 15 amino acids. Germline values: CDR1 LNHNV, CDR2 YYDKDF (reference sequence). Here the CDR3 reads CATSRESRGNQPQHF. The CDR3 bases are TGTGCCACCAGCAGAGAATCTAGGGGTAATCAGCCCCAGCATTTT.

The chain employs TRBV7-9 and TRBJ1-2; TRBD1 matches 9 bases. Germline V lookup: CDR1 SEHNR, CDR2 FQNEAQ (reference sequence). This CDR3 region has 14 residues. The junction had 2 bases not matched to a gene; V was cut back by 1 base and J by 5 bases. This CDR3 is CASSLEGTGYGYTF. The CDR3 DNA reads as TGTGCCAGCAGCTTAGAAGGGACAGGGTATGGCTACACCTTC.

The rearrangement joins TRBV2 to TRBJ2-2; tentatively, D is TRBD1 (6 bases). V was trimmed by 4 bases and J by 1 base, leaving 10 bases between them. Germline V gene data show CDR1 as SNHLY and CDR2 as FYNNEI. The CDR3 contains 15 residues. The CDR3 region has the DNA TGTGCCAGCAGTGGCAGGGGAAGGAACACCGGGGAGCTGTTTTTT. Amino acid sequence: CASSGRGRNTGELFF.

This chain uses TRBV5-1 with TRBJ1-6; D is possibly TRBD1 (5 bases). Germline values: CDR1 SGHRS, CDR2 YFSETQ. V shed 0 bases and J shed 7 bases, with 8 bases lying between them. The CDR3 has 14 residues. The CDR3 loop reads CASSLDTGNSPLHF. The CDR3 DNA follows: TGCGCCAGCAGCTTGGATACAGGCAATTCACCCCTCCACTTT.

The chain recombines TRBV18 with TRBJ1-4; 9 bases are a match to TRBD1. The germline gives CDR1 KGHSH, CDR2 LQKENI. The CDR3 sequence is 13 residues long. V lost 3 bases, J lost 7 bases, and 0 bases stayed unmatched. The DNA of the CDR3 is TGTGCCAGCTCACCGGGACAGGGTGAAAAACTGTTTTTT. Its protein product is CASSPGQGEKLFF.

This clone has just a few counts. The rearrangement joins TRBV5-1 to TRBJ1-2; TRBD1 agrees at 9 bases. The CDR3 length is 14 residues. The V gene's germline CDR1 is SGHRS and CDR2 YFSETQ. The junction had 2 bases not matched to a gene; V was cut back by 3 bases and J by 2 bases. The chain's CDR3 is CASSSGTGNYGYTF. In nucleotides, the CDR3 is TGCGCCAGCAGCTCGGGGACAGGGAACTATGGCTACACCTTC.

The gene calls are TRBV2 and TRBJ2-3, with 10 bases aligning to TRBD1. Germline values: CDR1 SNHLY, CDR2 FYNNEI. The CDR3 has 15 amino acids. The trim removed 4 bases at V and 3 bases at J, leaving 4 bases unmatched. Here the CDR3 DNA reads TGTGCCAGCAGTGTCGACAGGGGGCGGACAGATACGCAGTATTTT. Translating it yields CASSVDRGRTDTQYF. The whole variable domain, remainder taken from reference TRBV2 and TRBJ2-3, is EPEVTQTPSHQVTQMGQEVILRCVPISNHLYFYWYRQILGQKVEFLVSFYNNEISEKSEIFDDQFSVERPDGSNFTLKIRSTKLEDSAMYFCASSVDRGRTDTQYFGPGTRLTVL.

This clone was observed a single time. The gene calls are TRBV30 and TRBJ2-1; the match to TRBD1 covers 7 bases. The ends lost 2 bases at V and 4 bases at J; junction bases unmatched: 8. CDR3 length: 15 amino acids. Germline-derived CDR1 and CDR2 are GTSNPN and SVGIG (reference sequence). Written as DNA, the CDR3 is TGTGCCTGGAGTTTCTCAATACAGGGGTACAATGAGCAGTTCTTC. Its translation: CAWSFSIQGYNEQFF.

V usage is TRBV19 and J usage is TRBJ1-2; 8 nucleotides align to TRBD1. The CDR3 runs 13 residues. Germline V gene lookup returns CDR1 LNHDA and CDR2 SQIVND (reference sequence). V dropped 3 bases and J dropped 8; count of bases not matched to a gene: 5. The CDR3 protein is CASSMVTGEGYTF. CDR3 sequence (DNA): TGTGCCAGTAGTATGGTGACAGGGGAGGGCTACACCTTC. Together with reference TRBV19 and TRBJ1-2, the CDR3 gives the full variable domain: DGGITQSPKYLFRKEGQNVTLSCEQNLNHDAMYWYRQDPGQGLRLIYYSQIVNDFQKGDIAEGYSVSREKKESFPLTVTSAQKNPTAFYLCASSMVTGEGYTFGSGTRLTVV.

CDR3: CASSLTLLSGRGGEQFF. As DNA, the CDR3 is TGTGCCAGCAGCTTAACCCTGCTTAGCGGGAGAGGCGGCGAGCAGTTCTTC. The chain is built from TRBV7-3 and TRBJ2-1, with 9 nucleotides matching TRBD2. Unmatched junction bases numbered 13, after V lost 0 bases and J lost 10 bases. The germline V gene has CDR1 SGHTA and CDR2 FQGTGA. The CDR3 totals 17 residues.

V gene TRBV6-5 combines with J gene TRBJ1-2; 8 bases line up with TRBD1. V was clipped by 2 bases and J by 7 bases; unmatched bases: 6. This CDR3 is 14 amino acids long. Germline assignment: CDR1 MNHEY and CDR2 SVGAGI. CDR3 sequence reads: CASSYQTGVVGYTF. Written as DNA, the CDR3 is TGTGCCAGCAGTTACCAGACAGGGGTTGTTGGCTACACCTTC.

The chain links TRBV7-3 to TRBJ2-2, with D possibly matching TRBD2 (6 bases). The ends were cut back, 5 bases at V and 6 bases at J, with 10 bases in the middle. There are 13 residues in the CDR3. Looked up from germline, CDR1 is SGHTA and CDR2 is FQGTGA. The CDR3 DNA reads TGTGCCAGCAGCGCCGGGGGTTCCGGGGAGCTGTTTTTT. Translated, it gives CASSAGGSGELFF.

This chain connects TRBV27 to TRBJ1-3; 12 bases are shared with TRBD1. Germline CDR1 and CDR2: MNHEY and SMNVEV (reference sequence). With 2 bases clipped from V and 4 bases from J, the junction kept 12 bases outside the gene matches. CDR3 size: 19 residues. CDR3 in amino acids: CASSLRPPGQGAAGNTIYF. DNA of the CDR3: TGTGCCAGCAGTTTACGCCCTCCGGGACAGGGGGCAGCGGGAAACACCATATATTTT.

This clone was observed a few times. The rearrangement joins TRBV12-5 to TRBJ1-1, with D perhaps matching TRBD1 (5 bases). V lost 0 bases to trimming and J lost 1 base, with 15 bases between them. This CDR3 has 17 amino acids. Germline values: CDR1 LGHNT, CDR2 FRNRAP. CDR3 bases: TGTGCTAGTGGTTTGGTACTAGGGGCCGGGGGGAACACTGAAGCTTTCTTT. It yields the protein CASGLVLGAGGNTEAFF.

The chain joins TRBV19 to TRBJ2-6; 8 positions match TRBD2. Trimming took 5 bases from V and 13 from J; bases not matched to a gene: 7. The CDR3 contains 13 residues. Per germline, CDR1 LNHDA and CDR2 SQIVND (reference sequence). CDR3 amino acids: CASSQRENRVLTF. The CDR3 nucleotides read TGTGCCAGTAGTCAGCGGGAGAATCGGGTCCTGACTTTC. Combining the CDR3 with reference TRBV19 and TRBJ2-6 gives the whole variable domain DGGITQSPKYLFRKEGQNVTLSCEQNLNHDAMYWYRQDPGQGLRLIYYSQIVNDFQKGDIAEGYSVSREKKESFPLTVTSAQKNPTAFYLCASSQRENRVLTFGAGSRLTVL.

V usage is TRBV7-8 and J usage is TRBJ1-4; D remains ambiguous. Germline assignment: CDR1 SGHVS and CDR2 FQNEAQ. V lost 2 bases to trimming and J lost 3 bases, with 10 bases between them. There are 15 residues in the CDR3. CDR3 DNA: TGTGCCAGCAGCTTATCTGCGGGATCTAATGAAAAACTGTTTTTT. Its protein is CASSLSAGSNEKLFF.